This TCR beta chain was captured by sequencing in a study of shared clonotypes between healthy human individuals. In the study overall: A donor's plate count was three for CD4 naive and three for CD4 memory; CD8 naive had two and CD8 memory one. Overall study findings and caveats: Naive subsets generally exceeded memory subsets in estimated richness. The naive CD4 repertoires of several donors were compared, and roughly 5% of clonotypes were shared.

Generated by immunoSEQ multiplex PCR, the TCRdb table keeps only in-frame clones and is missing some. The sample yields roughly 2 million clones, about 94% seen once. Terminally differentiated effector memory CD45RA+ cells were left out of the naive CD8 fraction, which was CD45RO-negative and positively selected for CCR7. As regards this clone: Its specificity is unknown.

The specimen was naive CD8+ T cells sorted from blood. This receptor was taken from a man aged 18-30 years in good health.

The CDR3 loop is CASSLVVQADYNEQFF. In nucleotides, the CDR3 is TGCGCCAGCAGCTTGGTCGTGCAGGCGGACTACAATGAGCAGTTCTTC. This sequence joins TRBV5-1 and TRBJ2-1, with D unresolved. CDR1 and CDR2 (germline): SGHRS, YFSETQ. This CDR3 contains 16 residues. Trimming pared 0 bases from V and 3 bases from J, leaving 13 bases between.